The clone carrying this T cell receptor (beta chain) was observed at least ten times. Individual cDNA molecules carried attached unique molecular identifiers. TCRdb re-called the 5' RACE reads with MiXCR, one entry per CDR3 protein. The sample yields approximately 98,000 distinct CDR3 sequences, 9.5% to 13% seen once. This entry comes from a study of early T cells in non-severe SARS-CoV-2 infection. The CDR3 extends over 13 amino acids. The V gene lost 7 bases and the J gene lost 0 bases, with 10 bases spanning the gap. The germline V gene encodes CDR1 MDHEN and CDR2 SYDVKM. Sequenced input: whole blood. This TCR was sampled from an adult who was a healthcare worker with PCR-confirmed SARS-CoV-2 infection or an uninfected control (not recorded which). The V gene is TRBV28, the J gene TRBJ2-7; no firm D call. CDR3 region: CASTVGGSYEQYF. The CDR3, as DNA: TGTGCCAGCACCGTAGGCGGCTCCTACGAGCAGTACTTC.